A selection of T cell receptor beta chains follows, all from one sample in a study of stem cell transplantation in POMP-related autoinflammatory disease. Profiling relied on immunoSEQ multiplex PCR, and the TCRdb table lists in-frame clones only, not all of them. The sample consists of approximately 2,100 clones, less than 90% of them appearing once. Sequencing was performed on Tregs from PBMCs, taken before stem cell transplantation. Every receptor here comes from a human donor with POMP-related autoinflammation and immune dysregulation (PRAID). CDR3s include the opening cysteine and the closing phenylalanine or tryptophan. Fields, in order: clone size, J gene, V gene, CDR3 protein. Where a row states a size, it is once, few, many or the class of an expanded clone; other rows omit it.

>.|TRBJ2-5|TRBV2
CASSGTGGETQYF
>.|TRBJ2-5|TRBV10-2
CASSESRRGGRETQYF
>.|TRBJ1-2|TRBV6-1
CASSEGSYGYTF
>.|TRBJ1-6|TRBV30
CAWSSALSSYNSPLHF
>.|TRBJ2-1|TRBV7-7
CASSFLAGYNEQFF
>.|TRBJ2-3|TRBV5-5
CASSLGGTDTQYF
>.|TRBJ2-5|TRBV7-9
CASSLSTGETQYF
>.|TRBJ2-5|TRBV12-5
CASGLVAFQETQYF
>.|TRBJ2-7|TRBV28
CASRETGTTYEQYF
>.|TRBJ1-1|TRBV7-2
CASSPGRLNTEAFF
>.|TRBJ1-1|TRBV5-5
CASSQDRVNTEAFF
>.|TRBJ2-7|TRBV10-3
CAISESLVGRKSYEQYF
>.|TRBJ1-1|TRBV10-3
CAISESVGRGTEAFF
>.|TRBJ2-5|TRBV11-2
CASRPLRGGRETQYF
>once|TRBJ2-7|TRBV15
CATSRDHEGTDSYEQYF
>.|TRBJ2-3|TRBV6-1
CASSEADTQYF
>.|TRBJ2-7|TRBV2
CASRNRGGGSYEQYF
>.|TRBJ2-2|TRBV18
CASSPRTGGATGELFF
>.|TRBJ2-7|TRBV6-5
CASSDWGHEQYF
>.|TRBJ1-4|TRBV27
CASSPIQGASTNEKLFF
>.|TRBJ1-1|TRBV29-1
CSVVGRIMNTEAFF
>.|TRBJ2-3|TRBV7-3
CASSHGTYTDTQYF
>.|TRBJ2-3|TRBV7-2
CASSLGGTDTQYF
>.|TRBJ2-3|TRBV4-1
CASSRTSGRGTDTQYF
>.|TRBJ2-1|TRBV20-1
CSADNNEQFF
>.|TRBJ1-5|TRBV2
CASRENRDQPQHF
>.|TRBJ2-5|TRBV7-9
CASSGRAWGETQYF
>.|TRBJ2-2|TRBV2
CASTPLTSGGDGEELFF
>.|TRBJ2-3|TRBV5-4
CASSLKAGSDTQYF
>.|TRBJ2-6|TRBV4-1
CASSQGHSGANVLTF
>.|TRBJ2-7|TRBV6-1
CASRDRGYEQYF
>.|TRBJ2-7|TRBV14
CASSRLAGGYEQYF
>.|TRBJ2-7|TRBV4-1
CASSPSTWGEQYF
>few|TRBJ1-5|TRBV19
CASRKMGGVGQPQHF
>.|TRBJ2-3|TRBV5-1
CASKPRGPGSTDTQYF
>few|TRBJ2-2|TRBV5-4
CASSLGLAGGIGTGELFF
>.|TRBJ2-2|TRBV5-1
CASSLGDRLFTGELFF
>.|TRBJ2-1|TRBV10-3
CAISETRVGEQFF
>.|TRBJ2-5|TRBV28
CASSYQLGRGRQETQYF
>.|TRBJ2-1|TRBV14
CASSQLPYNEQFF
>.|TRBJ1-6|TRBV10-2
CASSDGSPLHF
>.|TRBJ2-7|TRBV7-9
CASSFITTPQTGGFYEQYF
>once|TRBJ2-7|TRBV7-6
CASSLAPGQAPSYEQYF
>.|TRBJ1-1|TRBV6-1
CASRPTVNTEAFF
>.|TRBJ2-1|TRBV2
CASSGLDVMGEQFF
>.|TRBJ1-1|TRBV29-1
CSVKNMNTEAFF
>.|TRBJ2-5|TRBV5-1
CASSLGQEKTQYF
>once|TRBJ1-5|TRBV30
CAWSEQGADQPQHF
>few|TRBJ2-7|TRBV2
CASSVSGGPKGYF
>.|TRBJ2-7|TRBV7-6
CASSLVSGLPYEQYF
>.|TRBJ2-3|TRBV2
CASRTSGTDTQYF
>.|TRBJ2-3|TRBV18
CASSLQGGTDTQYF
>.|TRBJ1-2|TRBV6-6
CASSYSGTAYGYTF
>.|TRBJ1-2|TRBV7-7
CASSQDRTGGYGYTF
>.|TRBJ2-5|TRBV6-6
CASSYTGGEETQYF
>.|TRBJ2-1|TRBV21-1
CASSNNHSSYNEQFF
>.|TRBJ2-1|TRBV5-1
CASSLAGGIYNEQFF